Listed here are 24 T cell receptor beta chains from one sample, sequenced in a study of control samples from healthy donors and cancer patients. Clones were sequenced by immunoSEQ multiplex PCR, and TCRdb holds only the in-frame ones, with some missing. Of about 120,000 clones in the sample, about 91% are singletons; the top ten hold 3.4%. The source material was blood. Receptor source: a middle-aged man in good health.

This clone was counted a few times. The V and J genes are TRBV6-4 and TRBJ2-3; 12 nucleotides agree with TRBD2. The CDR3 is 15 amino acids. The J segment lost 4 bases and the V segment lost 6 bases, leaving 5 bases of the junction unmatched. CDR1 is MRHNA and CDR2 is SNTAGT in the germline V gene. CDR3 DNA sequence: TGTGCCAGCAGCTCACTAGCGGGGGGTGCAGATACGCAGTATTTT. Translating it yields CASSSLAGGADTQYF.

The V gene is TRBV7-6, the J gene TRBJ2-1; D gene ambiguous. The germline gives CDR1 SGHVS, CDR2 FNYEAQ. This CDR3 has 15 residues. Between the trimmed V and J ends, which lost 1 base and 7 bases, there was a span of 14 bases. For the CDR3, the DNA is TGTGCCAGCAGCTTAGAGTCAGGTCGTATGAATGAGCAGTTCTTC. Its translation: CASSLESGRMNEQFF.

This clone has more than one count but fewer than ten. CDR3 sequence (DNA): TGCGCCAGCAGCGACACCTCCTATGGCTACACCTTC. As protein: CASSDTSYGYTF. V and J are TRBV10-1 and TRBJ1-2; D unresolved. The germline V gene has CDR1 WNHNN and CDR2 SYGVQD (reference sequence). With 6 bases removed from V and 4 bases from J, the gap between germline ends came to 9 bases. This CDR3 spans 12 amino acids.

The chain joins TRBV12-3 or TRBV12-4 to TRBJ2-7; no firm D call. V was shortened by 2 bases and J by 0 bases, with 5 bases between the two germline ends. This CDR3 contains 13 residues. The CDR3 nucleotides are TGTGCCAGCAGTTTAACCCTCTCCTACGAGCAGTACTTC. This sequence encodes CASSLTLSYEQYF.

The chain employs TRBV4-1 and TRBJ1-5; tentative D call: TRBD1 (5 bases). CDR1 and CDR2 from the germline V gene are MGHRA and YSYEKL. Deletions cut 0 bases from V and 5 bases from J, with 14 bases between. CDR3 length equals 16 residues. The DNA for the CDR3 is TGCGCCAGCAGCCAAGAAATTAACAGGATAGATCAGCCCCAGCATTTT. This sequence encodes CASSQEINRIDQPQHF.

The chain uses TRBV29-1 and TRBJ1-1; TRBD1 might be the D (5 bases). V shed 4 bases and J shed 4 bases, with 13 bases lying between them. This CDR3 comprises 13 residues. The V gene's germline CDR1 is SQVTM and CDR2 ANQGSEA. CDR3 nucleotide sequence: TGCAGCGTTGGGCGGGGGATTGTCACTGAAGCTTTCTTT. This encodes CSVGRGIVTEAFF.

The chain recombines TRBV12-5 with TRBJ2-5, with TRBD2 as a possible D gene (7 bases). The germline gives CDR1 LGHNT, CDR2 FRNRAP. V shed 0 bases and J shed 4 bases, with 18 bases lying between them. The CDR3 is made up of 17 amino acids. The CDR3 region is CASGLVLGGPTGETQYF. The CDR3 DNA reads TGTGCTAGTGGTTTGGTATTGGGGGGGCCGACGGGAGAGACCCAGTACTTC. Full variable domain (remainder filled in from reference TRBV12-5 and TRBJ2-5): DARVTQTPRHKVTEMGQEVTMRCQPILGHNTVFWYRQTMMQGLELLAYFRNRAPLDDSGMPKDRFSAEMPDATLATLKIQPSEPRDSAVYFCASGLVLGGPTGETQYFGPGTRLLVL.

The CDR3 sequence: CASRLTATNEKLFF. The CDR3 nucleotides are TGTGCCAGCAGACTGACAGCAACTAATGAAAAACTGTTTTTT. The chain joins TRBV6-6 to TRBJ1-4; the D gene is possibly TRBD1 (5 bases). The CDR3 extends over 14 amino acids. Trimming pared 6 bases from V and 0 bases from J, leaving 8 bases between. CDR1 MNHNY and CDR2 SVGAGI come from the germline V gene (reference sequence).

V and J are TRBV25-1 and TRBJ1-1; D remains ambiguous. CDR3 length equals 12 residues. Germline assignment: CDR1 MGHDK and CDR2 SYGVNS. V shed 7 bases and J shed 1 base, with 7 bases lying between them. The CDR3 here is CASIGRNTEAFF. The CDR3 coding sequence is TGTGCCAGCATCGGACGGAACACTGAAGCTTTCTTT.

The J gene is TRBJ2-7, the V gene TRBV11-3, with 10 bases aligning to TRBD2. With 2 bases clipped from V and 6 bases from J, the junction kept 7 bases outside the gene matches. This CDR3 comprises 15 residues. Germline CDR1 SGHNT, CDR2 YENEEA. Written as DNA, the CDR3 is TGTGCCAGCAGCTTAAGGAGCGGGGGGGCACGCGAGCAGTACTTC. Translated, it gives CASSLRSGGAREQYF.

This chain uses TRBV28 with TRBJ1-5, with TRBD1 as a possible D gene (6 bases). CDR1 and CDR2 (germline): MDHEN, SYDVKM. V shed 6 bases and J shed 3 bases, with 15 bases lying between them. This CDR3 has 15 residues. The DNA of the CDR3 is TGTGCCAGCAGCCGGGGGGGGCAGATCAATCAGCCCCAGCATTTT. It is translated as CASSRGGQINQPQHF.

The chain employs TRBV5-1 and TRBJ1-1, with no clear D. The CDR3 runs 13 residues. The V gene lost 0 bases and the J gene lost 8 bases, with 11 bases spanning the gap. CDR1 and CDR2 (germline): SGHRS, YFSETQ. The DNA of the CDR3 is TGCGCCAGCAGCTTGGCCGTTACAGCGGAAGCTTTCTTT. Translation gives CASSLAVTAEAFF.

This chain connects TRBV9 to TRBJ2-3, with D unresolved. The V gene's germline CDR1 is SGDLS and CDR2 YYNGEE. V was pared by 0 bases and J by 0 bases, with 14 bases between. The CDR3 runs to 17 residues. The CDR3 coding sequence is TGTGCCAGCAGCGTAGGCGGCAGTAAGACTAGCACAGATACGCAGTATTTT. Translated: CASSVGGSKTSTDTQYF.

This chain connects TRBV3-1 (or the pseudogene TRBV3-2) to TRBJ2-1; D gene uncertain. Germline V gene lookup returns CDR1 LGHDT and CDR2 YNNKEL (reference sequence). This CDR3 contains 13 residues. V was trimmed by 4 bases and J by 8 bases, leaving 12 bases between them. CDR3 bases: TGTGCCAGCAGCCCACTCGTGGATTATGAGCAGTTCTTC. It specifies CASSPLVDYEQFF.

The chain couples TRBV18 to TRBJ1-2; D may be TRBD1 (5 bases). The CDR3 sequence is 15 residues long. Per germline, CDR1 KGHSH and CDR2 LQKENI. V dropped 0 bases and J dropped 2 bases, with 10 bases sitting between them. The CDR3 spells CASSPPLGENYGYTF. CDR3 nucleotide sequence: TGTGCCAGCTCACCACCGTTGGGGGAAAACTATGGCTACACCTTC.

This clone appeared a single time. This rearrangement joins TRBV5-6 to TRBJ1-2; D is uncertain. The CDR3 sequence is 12 residues long. Trimming took off 2 bases at V and 8 bases at J, with 10 bases between the two ends. Germline loops: CDR1 SGHDT, CDR2 YYEEEE. The CDR3: CASSLGRRGYTF. The CDR3 region has the DNA TGTGCCAGCAGCTTAGGGAGGCGGGGCTACACCTTC.

The chain combines TRBV30 with TRBJ1-5, with D possibly TRBD1 on 6 matching bases. From germline, CDR1 is GTSNPN and CDR2 SVGIG (reference sequence). The CDR3 is made up of 16 amino acids. Trimming cost V 3 bases and J 2 bases, with 17 bases left between them. This CDR3 reads CAWSVGGVRGNQPQHF. As DNA, the CDR3 is TGTGCCTGGAGCGTAGGGGGTGTAAGGGGCAATCAGCCCCAGCATTTT.

The gene calls are TRBV15 and TRBJ1-4, with D possibly matching TRBD1 (5 bases). The CDR3 is 17 amino acids. The germline CDR1 and CDR2 sequences are LNHNV and YYDKDF (reference sequence). Trimming cost V 1 base and J 0 bases, with 12 bases left between them. The chain's CDR3 is CATSRAAGPTTNEKLFF. The CDR3 bases are TGTGCCACCAGCAGAGCAGCAGGGCCCACAACTAATGAAAAACTGTTTTTT. The full variable domain, its missing parts supplied by reference TRBV15 and TRBJ1-4, is DAMVIQNPRYQVTQFGKPVTLSCSQTLNHNVMYWYQQKSSQAPKLLFHYYDKDFNNEADTPDNFQSRRPNTSFCFLDIRSPGLGDTAMYLCATSRAAGPTTNEKLFFGSGTQLSVL.

CDR3 bases: TGTGCCACCACCATACACTCTGGAAACACCATATATTTT. Its translation: CATTIHSGNTIYF. The V gene is TRBV24-1, the J gene TRBJ1-3; D is ambiguous. V was pared by 8 bases and J by 0 bases, with 7 bases between. The CDR3 is made up of 13 amino acids. Germline V gene data show CDR1 as KGHDR and CDR2 as SFDVKD.

The V gene is TRBV18, the J gene TRBJ1-1; 7 bases line up with TRBD1. The CDR3 extends over 14 amino acids. Trimming cost V 5 bases and J 11 bases; bases outside gene matches: 14. The germline V gene has CDR1 KGHSH and CDR2 LQKENI. CDR3 loop: CASSDRDSPTGAFF. As DNA, the CDR3 is TGTGCCAGCTCAGACCGGGACAGCCCAACGGGGGCTTTCTTT.

V gene TRBV7-9 combines with J gene TRBJ1-2; TRBD1 agrees at 7 bases. The ends lost 6 bases at V and 4 bases at J; junction bases unmatched: 5. Germline CDR1 and CDR2: SEHNR and FQNEAQ (reference sequence). This CDR3 contains 13 residues. The CDR3 sequence: CASSPGQVYGYTF. CDR3 in DNA: TGTGCCAGCAGTCCCGGACAGGTCTATGGCTACACCTTC.

The rearrangement links TRBV5-1 to TRBJ1-4; D is ambiguous. The CDR3 length is 14 residues. Germline values: CDR1 SGHRS, CDR2 YFSETQ. Trimming shortened V by 6 bases and J by 0 bases, and 9 bases separated the two germline ends. As DNA, the CDR3 is TGCGCCAGCAATCCCGGAGCAACTAATGAAAAACTGTTTTTT. This sequence encodes CASNPGATNEKLFF.

This clone was found a few times. The V and J genes are TRBV24-1 and TRBJ2-3; 8 bases are shared with TRBD2. Germline CDR1 reads KGHDR; CDR2 reads SFDVKD. V shed 5 bases, J shed 5 bases, and the junction held 2 bases outside the gene matches. The CDR3 is made up of 13 amino acids. DNA of the CDR3: TGTGCCACCAGTGGCGCGGGGGGAGATACGCAGTATTTT. Protein: CATSGAGGDTQYF.

CDR3 sequence (DNA): TGTGCCAGCAGCCAAGGGCGGGACACTGAAGCTTTCTTT. This translates into CASSQGRDTEAFF. This chain joins TRBV12-3 or TRBV12-4 and TRBJ1-1; no definite D call. Trimming took off 6 bases at V and 3 bases at J, with 11 bases between the two ends. This CDR3 is built from 13 residues.